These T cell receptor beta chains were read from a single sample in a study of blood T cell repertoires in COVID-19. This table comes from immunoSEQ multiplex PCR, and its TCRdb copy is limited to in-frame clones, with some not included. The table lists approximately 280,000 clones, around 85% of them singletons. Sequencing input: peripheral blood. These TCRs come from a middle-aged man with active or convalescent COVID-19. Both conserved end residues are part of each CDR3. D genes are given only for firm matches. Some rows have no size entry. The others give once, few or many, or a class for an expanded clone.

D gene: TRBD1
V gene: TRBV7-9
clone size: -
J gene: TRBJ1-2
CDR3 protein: CASSLDRVDGYTF
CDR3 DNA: TGTGCCAGCAGCTTGGACAGGGTGGATGGCTACACCTTC

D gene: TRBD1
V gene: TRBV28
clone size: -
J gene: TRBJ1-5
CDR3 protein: CASGRGGKSNQPQHF
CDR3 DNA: TGTGCCAGCGGACGAGGGGGCAAGAGCAATCAGCCCCAGCATTTT

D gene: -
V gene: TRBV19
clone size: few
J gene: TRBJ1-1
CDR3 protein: CASSMGPHTNTEAFF
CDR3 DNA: TGTGCCAGTAGTATGGGCCCACATACGAACACTGAAGCTTTCTTT

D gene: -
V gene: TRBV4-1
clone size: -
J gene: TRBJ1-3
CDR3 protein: CASSQEAGIRNTIYF
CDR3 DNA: TGCGCCAGCAGCCAAGAGGCAGGGATTCGAAACACCATATATTTT

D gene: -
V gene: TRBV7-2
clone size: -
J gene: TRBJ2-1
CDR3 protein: CASSLDLAGEQFF
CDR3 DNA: TGTGCCAGCAGCTTAGACCTTGCGGGGGAGCAGTTCTTC

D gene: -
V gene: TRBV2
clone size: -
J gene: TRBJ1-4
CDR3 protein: CASNFGAANEKLFF
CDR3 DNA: TGTGCCAGCAATTTTGGGGCGGCGAATGAAAAACTGTTTTTT

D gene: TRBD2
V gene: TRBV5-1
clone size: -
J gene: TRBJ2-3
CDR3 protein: CASSTNSGRSTDTQYF
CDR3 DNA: TGCGCCAGCAGCACCAATAGCGGGAGGAGCACAGATACGCAGTATTTT

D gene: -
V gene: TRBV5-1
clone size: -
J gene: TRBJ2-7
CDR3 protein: CASSFQADGYEQYF
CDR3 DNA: TGCGCCAGCAGCTTCCAAGCGGATGGCTACGAGCAGTACTTC

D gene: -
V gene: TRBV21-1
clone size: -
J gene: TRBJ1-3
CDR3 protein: CASSGRDRDSGNTIYF
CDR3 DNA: TGTGCCAGCAGCGGGCGGGACAGGGACTCTGGAAACACCATATATTTT

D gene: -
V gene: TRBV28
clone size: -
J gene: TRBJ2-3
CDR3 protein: CASSLNRVNTQYF
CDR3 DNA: TGTGCCAGCAGTTTAAACAGGGTGAATACGCAGTATTTT

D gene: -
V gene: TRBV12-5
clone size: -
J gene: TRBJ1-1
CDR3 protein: CASGLGGEAFF
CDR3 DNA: TGTGCTAGTGGTTTGGGAGGTGAAGCTTTCTTT

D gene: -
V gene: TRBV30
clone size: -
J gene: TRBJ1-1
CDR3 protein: CAWRYRGSGNTEAFF
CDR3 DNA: TGTGCCTGGAGATATCGTGGGTCGGGAAACACTGAAGCTTTCTTT

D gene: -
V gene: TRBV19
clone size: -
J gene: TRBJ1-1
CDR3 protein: CASSILRGLRVNTEAFF
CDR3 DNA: TGTGCCAGTAGTATTCTGCGGGGGCTTCGGGTGAACACTGAAGCTTTCTTT

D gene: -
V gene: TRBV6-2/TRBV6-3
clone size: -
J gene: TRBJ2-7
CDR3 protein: CASSLWTAYEQYF
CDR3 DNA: TGTGCCAGCAGTTTGTGGACAGCCTACGAGCAGTACTTC

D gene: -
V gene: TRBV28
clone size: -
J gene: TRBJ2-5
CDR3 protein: CASSLWTSPETQYF
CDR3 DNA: TGTGCCAGCAGTTTATGGACTAGTCCAGAGACCCAGTACTTC

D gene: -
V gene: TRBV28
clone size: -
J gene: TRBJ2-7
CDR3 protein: CASSNGVENTYEQYF
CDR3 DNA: TGTGCCAGCAGCAACGGGGTGGAAAACACCTACGAGCAGTACTTC

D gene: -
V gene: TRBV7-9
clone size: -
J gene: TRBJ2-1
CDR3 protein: CASSFRDSPLHEQFF
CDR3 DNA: TGTGCCAGCAGCTTTAGGGACTCGCCCTTGCACGAGCAGTTCTTC

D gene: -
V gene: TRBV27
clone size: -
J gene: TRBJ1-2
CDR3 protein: CASSFNRVDGYTF
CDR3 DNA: TGTGCCAGCAGTTTCAACAGGGTGGATGGCTACACCTTC

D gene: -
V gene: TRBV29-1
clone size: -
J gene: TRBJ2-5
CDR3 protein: CSVRTRETQYF
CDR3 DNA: TGCAGCGTCCGGACAAGGGAGACCCAGTACTTC

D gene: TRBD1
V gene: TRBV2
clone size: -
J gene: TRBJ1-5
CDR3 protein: CASSGQGPNQPQHF
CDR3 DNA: TGTGCCAGCAGTGGACAGGGGCCGAATCAGCCCCAGCATTTT

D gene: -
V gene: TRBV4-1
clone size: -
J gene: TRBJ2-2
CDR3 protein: CASSPRVGSNTGELFF
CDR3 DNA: TGCGCCAGCAGCCCCAGGGTTGGCTCGAACACCGGGGAGCTGTTTTTT

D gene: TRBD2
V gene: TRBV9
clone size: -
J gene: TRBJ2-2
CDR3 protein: CASSPRRASGNTGELFF
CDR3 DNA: TGTGCCAGCAGCCCCCGGCGGGCTAGCGGGAACACCGGGGAGCTGTTTTTT

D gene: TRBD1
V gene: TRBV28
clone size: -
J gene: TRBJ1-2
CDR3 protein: CASRSSRGRFSGYTF
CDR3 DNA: TGTGCCAGCAGGTCTAGCAGGGGGCGCTTTTCGGGCTACACCTTC

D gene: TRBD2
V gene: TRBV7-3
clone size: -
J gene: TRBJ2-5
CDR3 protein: CASSETSGSETQYF
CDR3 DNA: TGTGCCAGCAGCGAGACTAGCGGGAGTGAGACCCAGTACTTC

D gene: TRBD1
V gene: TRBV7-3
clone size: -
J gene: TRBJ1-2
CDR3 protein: CASSSSRDRGGYTF
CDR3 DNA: TGTGCCAGCAGCTCCAGTCGGGACAGAGGCGGCTACACCTTC

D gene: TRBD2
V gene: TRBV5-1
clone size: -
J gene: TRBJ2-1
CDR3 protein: CASRLPGLAGGLDEQFF
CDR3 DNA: TGCGCCAGCAGATTACCGGGACTAGCGGGAGGTTTGGATGAGCAGTTCTTC

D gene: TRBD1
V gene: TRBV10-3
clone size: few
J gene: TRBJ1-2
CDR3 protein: CAISELQGGYTF
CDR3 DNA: TGTGCCATCAGTGAACTACAGGGGGGCTACACCTTC

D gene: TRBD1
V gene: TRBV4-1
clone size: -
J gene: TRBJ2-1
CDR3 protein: CASSGQGAQSPYNEQFF
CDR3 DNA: TGCGCCAGCAGCGGACAGGGGGCCCAGAGCCCCTACAATGAGCAGTTCTTC

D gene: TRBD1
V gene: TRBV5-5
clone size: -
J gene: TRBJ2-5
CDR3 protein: CASSRRTGGVETQYF
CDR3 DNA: TGTGCCAGCAGCCGACGGACAGGGGGAGTAGAGACCCAGTACTTC

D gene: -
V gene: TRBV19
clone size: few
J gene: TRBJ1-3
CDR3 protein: CASSLVLSGNTIYF
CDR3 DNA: TGTGCCAGTAGTCTCGTTCTTTCTGGAAACACCATATATTTT

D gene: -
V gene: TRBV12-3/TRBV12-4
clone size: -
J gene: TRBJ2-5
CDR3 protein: CASSLLEGTQYF
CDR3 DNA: TGTGCCAGCAGTTTACTTGAGGGGACCCAGTACTTC

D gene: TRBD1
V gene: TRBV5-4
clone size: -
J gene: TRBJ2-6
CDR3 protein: CASSFISRGPGANVLTF
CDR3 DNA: TGTGCCAGCAGCTTCATCTCCAGGGGGCCTGGGGCCAACGTCCTGACTTTC

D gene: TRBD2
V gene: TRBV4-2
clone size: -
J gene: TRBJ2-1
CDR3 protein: CASGLAGINNEQFF
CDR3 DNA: TGTGCCAGCGGACTAGCGGGGATAAACAATGAGCAGTTCTTC

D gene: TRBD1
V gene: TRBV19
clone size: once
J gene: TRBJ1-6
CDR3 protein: CASSIRGTGTSPLHF
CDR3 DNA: TGTGCCAGTAGTATTCGCGGGACAGGGACTTCACCCCTCCACTTT

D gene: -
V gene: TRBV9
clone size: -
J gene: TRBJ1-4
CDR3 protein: CASSASRGVGKLFF
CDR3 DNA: TGTGCCAGCAGCGCCTCCAGGGGTGTGGGGAAACTGTTTTTT

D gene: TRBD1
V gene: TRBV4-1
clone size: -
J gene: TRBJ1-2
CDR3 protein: CASSQVSPSRRGRSGYTF
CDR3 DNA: TGCGCCAGCAGCCAAGTGTCCCCATCCCGGAGGGGGCGCTCTGGCTACACCTTC

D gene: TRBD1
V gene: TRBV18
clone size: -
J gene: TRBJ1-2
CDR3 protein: CASSPQGAYGYTF
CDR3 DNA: TGTGCCAGCTCTCCACAGGGGGCGTATGGCTACACCTTC

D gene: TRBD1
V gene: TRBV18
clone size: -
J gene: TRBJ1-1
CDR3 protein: CASSPNTGADTEAFF
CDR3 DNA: TGTGCCAGCTCACCAAATACAGGGGCGGACACTGAAGCTTTCTTT

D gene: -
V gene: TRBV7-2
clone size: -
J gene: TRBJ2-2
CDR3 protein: CASSFSRVTGELFF
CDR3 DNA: TGTGCCAGCAGCTTTAGCAGAGTTACCGGGGAGCTGTTTTTT

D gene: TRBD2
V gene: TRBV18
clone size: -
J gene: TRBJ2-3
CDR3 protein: CASSTSGTSGITDTQYF
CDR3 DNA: TGTGCCAGCTCAACCTCCGGGACTAGCGGGATCACAGATACGCAGTATTTT

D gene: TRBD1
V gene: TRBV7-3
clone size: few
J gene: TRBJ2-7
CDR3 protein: CASSDPGTGNKRQYF
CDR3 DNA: TGTGCCAGCAGCGATCCGGGGACAGGCAACAAACGCCAGTACTTC

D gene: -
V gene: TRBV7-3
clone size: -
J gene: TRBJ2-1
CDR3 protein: CASSSGLGGSEQFF
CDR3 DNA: TGTGCCAGCAGCTCGGGACTAGGGGGCTCTGAGCAGTTCTTC

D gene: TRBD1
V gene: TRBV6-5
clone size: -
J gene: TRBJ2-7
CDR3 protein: CASSLHRGWYEQYF
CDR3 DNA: TGTGCCAGCAGCCTTCACAGGGGGTGGTACGAGCAGTACTTC

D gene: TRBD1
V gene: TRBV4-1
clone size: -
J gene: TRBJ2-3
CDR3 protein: CASSDRGASTDTQYF
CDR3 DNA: TGCGCCAGCAGCGACAGGGGTGCTAGCACAGATACGCAGTATTTT

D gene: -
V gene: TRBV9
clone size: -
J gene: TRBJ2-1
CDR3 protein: CASSVEGRGYNEQFF
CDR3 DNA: TGTGCCAGCAGCGTAGAAGGCAGGGGTTACAATGAGCAGTTCTTC

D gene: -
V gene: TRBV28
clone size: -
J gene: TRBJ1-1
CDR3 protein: CASSPFQVRTEAFF
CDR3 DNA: TGTGCCAGCAGCCCTTTTCAGGTGCGTACTGAAGCTTTCTTT

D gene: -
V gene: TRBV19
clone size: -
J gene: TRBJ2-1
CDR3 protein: CASRIRGLNNEQFF
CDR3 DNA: TGTGCCAGTAGGATTAGAGGCTTGAACAATGAGCAGTTCTTC

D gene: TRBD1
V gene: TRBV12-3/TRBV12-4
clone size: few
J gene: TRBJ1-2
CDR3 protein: CASSAGTGFGYTF
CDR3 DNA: TGTGCCAGCAGTGCCGGGACAGGGTTTGGCTACACCTTC

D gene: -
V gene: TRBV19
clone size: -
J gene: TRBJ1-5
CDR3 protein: CASSTPGRGGQPQHF
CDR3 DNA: TGTGCCAGTAGTACCCCCGGCCGGGGGGGTCAGCCCCAGCATTTT

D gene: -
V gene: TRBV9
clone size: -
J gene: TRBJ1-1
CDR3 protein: CASSLTNKNTEAFF
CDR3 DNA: TGTGCCAGCAGCCTTACTAACAAGAACACTGAAGCTTTCTTT

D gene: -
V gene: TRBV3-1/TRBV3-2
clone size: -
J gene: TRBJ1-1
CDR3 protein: CASSQVPGRTEAFF
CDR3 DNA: TGTGCCAGCAGCCAAGTACCAGGGCGGACTGAAGCTTTCTTT

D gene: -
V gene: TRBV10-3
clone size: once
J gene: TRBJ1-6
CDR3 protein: CASSHLDSPLHF
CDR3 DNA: TGTGCCAGCTCTCATCTAGATTCACCCCTCCACTTT

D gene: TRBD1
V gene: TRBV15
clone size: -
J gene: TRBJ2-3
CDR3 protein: CATSRDRGQGRDTQYF
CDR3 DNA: TGTGCCACCAGCAGAGATCGTGGACAGGGGCGAGATACGCAGTATTTT